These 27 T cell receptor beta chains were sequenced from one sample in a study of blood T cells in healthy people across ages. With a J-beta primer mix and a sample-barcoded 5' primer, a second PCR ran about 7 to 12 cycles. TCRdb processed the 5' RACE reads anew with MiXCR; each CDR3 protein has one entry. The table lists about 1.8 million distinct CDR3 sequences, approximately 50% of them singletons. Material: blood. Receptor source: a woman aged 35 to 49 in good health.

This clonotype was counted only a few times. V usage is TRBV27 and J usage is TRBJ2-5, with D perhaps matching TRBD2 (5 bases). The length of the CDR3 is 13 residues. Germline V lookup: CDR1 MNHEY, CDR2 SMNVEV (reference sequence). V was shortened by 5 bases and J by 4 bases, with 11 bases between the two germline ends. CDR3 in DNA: TGTGCCAGCAGTGTAAAGGGAGCAGAGACCCAGTACTTC. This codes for CASSVKGAETQYF.

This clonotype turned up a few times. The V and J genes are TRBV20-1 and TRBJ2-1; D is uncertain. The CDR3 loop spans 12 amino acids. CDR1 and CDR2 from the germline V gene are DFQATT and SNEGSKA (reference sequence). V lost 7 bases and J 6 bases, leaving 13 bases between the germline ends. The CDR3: CSVQNPPNEQFF. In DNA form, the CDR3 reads TGCAGTGTTCAGAACCCCCCCAATGAGCAGTTCTTC.

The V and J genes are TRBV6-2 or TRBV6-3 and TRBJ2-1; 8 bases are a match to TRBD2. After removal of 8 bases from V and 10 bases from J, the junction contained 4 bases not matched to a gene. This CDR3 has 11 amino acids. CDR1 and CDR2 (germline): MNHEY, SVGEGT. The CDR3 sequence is CASRGLAEQFF. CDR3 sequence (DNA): TGTGCCAGCCGCGGACTAGCAGAGCAGTTCTTC.

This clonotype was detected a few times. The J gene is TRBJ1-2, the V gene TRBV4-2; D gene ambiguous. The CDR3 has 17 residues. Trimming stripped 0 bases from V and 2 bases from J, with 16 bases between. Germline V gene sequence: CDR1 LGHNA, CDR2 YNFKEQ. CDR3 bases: TGTGCCAGCAGCCAAGATCACGGCCCCGTGATCAACTATGGCTACACCTTC. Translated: CASSQDHGPVINYGYTF.

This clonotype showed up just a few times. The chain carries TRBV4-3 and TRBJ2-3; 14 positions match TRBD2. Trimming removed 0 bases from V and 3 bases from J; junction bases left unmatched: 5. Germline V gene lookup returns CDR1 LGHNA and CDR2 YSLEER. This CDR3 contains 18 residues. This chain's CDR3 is CASSQDIGTSGGTDTQYF. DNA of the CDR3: TGCGCCAGCAGCCAAGATATAGGGACTAGCGGGGGAACAGATACGCAGTATTTT.

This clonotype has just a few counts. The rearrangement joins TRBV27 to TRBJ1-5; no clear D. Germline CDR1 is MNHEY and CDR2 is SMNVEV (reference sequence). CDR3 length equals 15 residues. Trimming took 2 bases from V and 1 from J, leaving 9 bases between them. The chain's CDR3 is CASSLRGISNQPQHF. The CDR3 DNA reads TGTGCCAGCAGTTTAAGAGGGATAAGCAATCAGCCCCAGCATTTT.

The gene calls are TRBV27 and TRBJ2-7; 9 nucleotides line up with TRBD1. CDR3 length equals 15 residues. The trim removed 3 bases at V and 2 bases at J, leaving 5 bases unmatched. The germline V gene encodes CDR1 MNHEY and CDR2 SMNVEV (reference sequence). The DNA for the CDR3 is TGTGCCAGCAGTTTTGGGACAGGGAAAACCTACGAGCAGTACTTC. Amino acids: CASSFGTGKTYEQYF.

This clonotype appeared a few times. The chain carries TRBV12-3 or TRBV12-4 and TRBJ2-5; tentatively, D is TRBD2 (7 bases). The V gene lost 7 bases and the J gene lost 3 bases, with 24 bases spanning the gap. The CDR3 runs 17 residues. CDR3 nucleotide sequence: TGTGCCAGCACCTGGGCGGGGGCCGGCCCCCTTAAAGAGACCCAGTACTTC. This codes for CASTWAGAGPLKETQYF.

The CDR3 is CASSQEGHMNEQYF. The CDR3 DNA follows: TGTGCCAGCAGCCAAGAGGGGCATATGAACGAGCAGTACTTC. V usage is TRBV4-2 and J usage is TRBJ2-7, with D possibly TRBD1 on 5 matching bases. Germline CDR1 reads LGHNA; CDR2 reads YNFKEQ. V was pared by 0 bases and J by 5 bases, with 11 bases between. CDR3 size: 14 residues.

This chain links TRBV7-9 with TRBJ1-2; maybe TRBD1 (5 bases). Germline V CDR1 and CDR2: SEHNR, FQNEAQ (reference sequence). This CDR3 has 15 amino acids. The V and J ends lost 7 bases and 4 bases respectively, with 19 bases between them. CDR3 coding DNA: TGTGCCAGCATTTTCCTCCGGGGCCCCGGCTATGGCTACACCTTC. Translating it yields CASIFLRGPGYGYTF.

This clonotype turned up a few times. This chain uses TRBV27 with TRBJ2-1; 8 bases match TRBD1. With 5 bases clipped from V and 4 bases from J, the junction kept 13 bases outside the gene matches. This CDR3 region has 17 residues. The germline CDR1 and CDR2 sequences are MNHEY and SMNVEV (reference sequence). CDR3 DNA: TGTGCCAGCAGTCCTCCCCCGGACAGGGAAGCTTACAATGAGCAGTTCTTC. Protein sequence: CASSPPPDREAYNEQFF.

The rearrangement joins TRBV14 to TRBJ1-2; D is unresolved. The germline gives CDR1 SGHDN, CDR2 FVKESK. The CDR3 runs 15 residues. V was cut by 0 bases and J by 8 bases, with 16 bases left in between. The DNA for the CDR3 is TGTGCCAGCAGCCAAGAGGCAGGTCCCCCGTGGGGCTACACCTTC. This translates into CASSQEAGPPWGYTF.

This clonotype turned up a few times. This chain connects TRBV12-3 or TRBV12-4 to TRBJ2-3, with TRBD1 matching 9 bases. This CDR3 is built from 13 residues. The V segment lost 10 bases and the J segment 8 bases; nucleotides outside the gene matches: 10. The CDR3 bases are TGTGCCACTTCGGGACAGGGTGTAATTACGCAGTATTTT. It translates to CATSGQGVITQYF.

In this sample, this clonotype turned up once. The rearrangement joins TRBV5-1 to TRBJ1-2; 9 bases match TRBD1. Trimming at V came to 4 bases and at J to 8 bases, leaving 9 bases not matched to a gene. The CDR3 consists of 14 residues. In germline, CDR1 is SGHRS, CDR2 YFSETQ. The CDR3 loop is CASSPPGQGEGYTF. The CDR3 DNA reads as TGCGCCAGCAGCCCCCCGGGACAGGGTGAAGGCTACACCTTC.

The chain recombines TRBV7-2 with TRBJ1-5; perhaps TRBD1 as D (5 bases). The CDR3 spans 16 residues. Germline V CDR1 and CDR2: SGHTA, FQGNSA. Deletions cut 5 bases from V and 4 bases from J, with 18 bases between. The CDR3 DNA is TGTGCCAGCAGCCCCGAAACAGGCATACTTAATCAGCCCCAGCATTTT. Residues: CASSPETGILNQPQHF.

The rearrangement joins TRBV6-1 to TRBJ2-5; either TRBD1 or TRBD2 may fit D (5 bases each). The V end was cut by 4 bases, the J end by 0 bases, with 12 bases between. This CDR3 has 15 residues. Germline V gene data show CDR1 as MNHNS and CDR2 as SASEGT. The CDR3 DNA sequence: TGTGCCAGCAGTGGGGGACGGTCGTACCAAGAGACCCAGTACTTC. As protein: CASSGGRSYQETQYF.

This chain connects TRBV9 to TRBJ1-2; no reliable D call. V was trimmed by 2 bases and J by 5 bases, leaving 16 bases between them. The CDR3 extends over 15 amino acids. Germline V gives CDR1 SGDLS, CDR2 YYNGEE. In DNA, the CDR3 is TGTGCCAGCAGCGTCTCAGGAGAGACCATTTATGGCTACACCTTC. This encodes CASSVSGETIYGYTF.

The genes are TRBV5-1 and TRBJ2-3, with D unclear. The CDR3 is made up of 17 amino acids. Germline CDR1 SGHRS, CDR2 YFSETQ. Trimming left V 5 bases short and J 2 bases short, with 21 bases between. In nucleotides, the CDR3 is TGCGCCAGCAGGGTAAGGGCGGATCCTACAACCACAGATACGCAGTATTTT. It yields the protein CASRVRADPTTTDTQYF.

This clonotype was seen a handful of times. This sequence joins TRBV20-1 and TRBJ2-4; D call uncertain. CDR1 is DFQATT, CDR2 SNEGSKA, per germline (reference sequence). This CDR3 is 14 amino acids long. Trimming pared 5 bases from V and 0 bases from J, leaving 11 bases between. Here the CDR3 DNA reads TGCAGTGCTGAAAGCTACTCAGCCAAAAACATTCAGTACTTC. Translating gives CSAESYSAKNIQYF.

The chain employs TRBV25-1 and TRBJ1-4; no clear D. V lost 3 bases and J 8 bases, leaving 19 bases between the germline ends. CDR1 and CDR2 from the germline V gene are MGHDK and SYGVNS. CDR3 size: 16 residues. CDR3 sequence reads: CASSDGRTVVGEKLFF. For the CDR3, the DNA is TGTGCCAGCAGTGATGGAAGGACGGTCGTGGGGGAAAAACTGTTTTTT. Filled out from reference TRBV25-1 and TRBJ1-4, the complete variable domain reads EADIYQTPRYLVIGTGKKITLECSQTMGHDKMYWYQQDPGMELHLIHYSYGVNSTEKGDLSSESTVSRIRTEHFPLTLESARPSHTSQYLCASSDGRTVVGEKLFFGSGTQLSVL.

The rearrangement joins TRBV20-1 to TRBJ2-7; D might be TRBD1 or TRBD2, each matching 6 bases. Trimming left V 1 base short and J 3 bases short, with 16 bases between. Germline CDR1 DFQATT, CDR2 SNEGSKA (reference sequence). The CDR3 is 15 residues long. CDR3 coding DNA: TGCAGTGCTAGAGCTCAAGGGGGGTTCCTCTACGAGCAGTACTTC. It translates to CSARAQGGFLYEQYF.

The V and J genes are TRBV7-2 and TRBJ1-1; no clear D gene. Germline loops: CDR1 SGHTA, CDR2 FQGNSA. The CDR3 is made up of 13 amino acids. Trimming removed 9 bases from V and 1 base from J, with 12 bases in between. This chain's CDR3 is CASHPYTNTEAFF. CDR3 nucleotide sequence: TGTGCCAGTCACCCTTACACGAACACTGAAGCTTTCTTT.

The CDR3: CASSYDSGSNQRETQYF. The CDR3 DNA reads TGTGCCAGCAGTTACGACTCAGGCTCGAACCAAAGAGAGACCCAGTACTTC. J is TRBJ2-5 and V is TRBV6-5; D is undetermined. Trimming took 2 bases from V and 4 from J, leaving 20 bases between them. CDR1 is MNHEY and CDR2 is SVGAGI in the germline V gene. CDR3 length: 17 amino acids.

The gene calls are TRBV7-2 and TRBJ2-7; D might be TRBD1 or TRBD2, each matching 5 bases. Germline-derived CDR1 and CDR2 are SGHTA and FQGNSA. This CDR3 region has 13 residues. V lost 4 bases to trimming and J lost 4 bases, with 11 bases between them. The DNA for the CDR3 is TGTGCCAGCAGCTCCGGGACCGGTTACGAGCAGTACGTC. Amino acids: CASSSGTGYEQYV.

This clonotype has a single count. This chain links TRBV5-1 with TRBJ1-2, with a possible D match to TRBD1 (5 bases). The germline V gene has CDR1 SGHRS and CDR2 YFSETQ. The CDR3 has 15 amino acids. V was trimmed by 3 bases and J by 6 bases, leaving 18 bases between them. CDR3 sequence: CASSSGTSGGHGYTF. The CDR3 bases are TGCGCCAGCAGCTCCGGGACTTCAGGAGGCCATGGCTACACCTTC.

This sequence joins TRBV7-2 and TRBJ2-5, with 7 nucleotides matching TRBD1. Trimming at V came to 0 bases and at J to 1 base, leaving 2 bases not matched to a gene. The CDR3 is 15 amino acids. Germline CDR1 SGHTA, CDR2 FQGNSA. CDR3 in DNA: TGTGCCAGCAGCTTAGCGGACAGGCGCCAAGAGACCCAGTACTTC. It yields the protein CASSLADRRQETQYF.

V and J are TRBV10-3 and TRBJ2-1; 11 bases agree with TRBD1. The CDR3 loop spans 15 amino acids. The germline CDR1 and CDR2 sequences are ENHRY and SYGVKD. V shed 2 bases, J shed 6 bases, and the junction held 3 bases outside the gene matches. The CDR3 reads CAISEEGTGGNEQFF. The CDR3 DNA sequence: TGTGCCATCAGTGAGGAAGGGACAGGGGGCAATGAGCAGTTCTTC.